This TCR beta chain comes out of a study of early T cells in non-severe SARS-CoV-2 infection. Study background: Bulk RNA isolated from unsorted whole blood underwent sequencing; chains were not paired.

This clonotype has more than one count but fewer than ten. Its antigen is not identified. The study, taken as a whole, reports: In VDJdb matching, anti-spike CD8 responses were favored while private and CD4 specificities went missing.

Unique molecular identifiers were affixed to single, distinct cDNA molecules. TCRdb reprocessed the 5' RACE reads via MiXCR and lists one record per CDR3 protein. This sample has roughly 46,000 distinct CDR3 sequences; 5% to 6.5% occur once, and the top ten carry 5% to 5.5%. The germline gives CDR1 SGHAT, CDR2 FQNNGV. The CDR3 totals 15 residues. Trimming took off 4 bases at V and 0 bases at J, with 9 bases between the two ends. The specimen comprised whole blood, sampled at baseline. This chain links TRBV11-2 with TRBJ2-2, with TRBD1 as a possible D gene (6 bases). This TCR was recovered from an adult who was a healthcare worker with PCR-confirmed SARS-CoV-2 infection or an uninfected control (not recorded which). This chain's CDR3 is CASSWDTTNTGELFF. CDR3 DNA: TGTGCCAGCAGCTGGGACACCACGAACACCGGGGAGCTGTTTTTT.